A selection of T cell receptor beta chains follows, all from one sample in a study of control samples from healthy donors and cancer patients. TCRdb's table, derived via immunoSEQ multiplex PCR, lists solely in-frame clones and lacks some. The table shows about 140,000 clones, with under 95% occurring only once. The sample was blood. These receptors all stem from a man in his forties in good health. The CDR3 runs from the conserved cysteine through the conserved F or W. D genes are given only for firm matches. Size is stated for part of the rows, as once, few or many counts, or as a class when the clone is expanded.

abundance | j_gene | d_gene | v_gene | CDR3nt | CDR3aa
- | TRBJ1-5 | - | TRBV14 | TGTGCCAGCAGCCAAGCAGGGCGACAGCCCCAGCATTTT | CASSQAGRQPQHF
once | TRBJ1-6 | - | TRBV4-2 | TGTGCCAGCAGCCAAGTTCATCACGGATCACCCCTCCACTTT | CASSQVHHGSPLHF
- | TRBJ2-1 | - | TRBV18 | TGTGCCAGCTCACCAGCCGGGATCAATGAGCAGTTCTTC | CASSPAGINEQFF
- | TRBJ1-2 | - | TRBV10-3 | TGTGCCATCAGTGTGAACAGAGACTATGGCTACACCTTC | CAISVNRDYGYTF
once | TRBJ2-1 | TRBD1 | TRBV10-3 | TGTGCCATCAGCCGTACAGGGGGCCCAGGCGCCTACAATGAGCAGTTCTTC | CAISRTGGPGAYNEQFF
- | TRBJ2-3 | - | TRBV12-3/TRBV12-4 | TGTGCCAGCAGTCCACCTCCGTATAATACGCAGTATTTT | CASSPPPYNTQYF
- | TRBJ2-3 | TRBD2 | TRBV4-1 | TGCGCCAGCAGCCCAGGAGCGGGGGGGAGCACAGATACGCAGTATTTT | CASSPGAGGSTDTQYF
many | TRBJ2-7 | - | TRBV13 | TGTGCCAGCAGCTTAGGCCACAGGGTCGAGCAGTACTTC | CASSLGHRVEQYF
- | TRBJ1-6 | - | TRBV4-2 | TGTGCCAGCAGCCAAGATTATAAGGGGCGGGGGCCTTCACCCCTCCACTTT | CASSQDYKGRGPSPLHF
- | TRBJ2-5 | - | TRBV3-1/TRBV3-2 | TGTGCCAGCAGCCAGGGGGGGCGGGTTCGAGAGACCCAGTACTTC | CASSQGGRVRETQYF
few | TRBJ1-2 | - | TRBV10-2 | TGCGCCAGCAGTGACTCCCTTATGGGGAATGGCTACACCTTC | CASSDSLMGNGYTF
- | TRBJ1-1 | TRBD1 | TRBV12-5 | TGTGCTAGTGGTATAACAGGGGGGGACACTGAAGCTTTCTTT | CASGITGGDTEAFF
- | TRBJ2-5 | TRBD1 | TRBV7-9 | TGTGCCAGCAGCTTAGACCCGGGACAGGGGAGGGAGACCCAGTACTTC | CASSLDPGQGRETQYF
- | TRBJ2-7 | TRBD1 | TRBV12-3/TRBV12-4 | TGTGCCAGCAGTGTGACAGGGTCCCACGAGCAGTACTTC | CASSVTGSHEQYF
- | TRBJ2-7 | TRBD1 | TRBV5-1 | TGCGCCAGCAGCATAGACAGGGGTGAGCAGTACTTC | CASSIDRGEQYF
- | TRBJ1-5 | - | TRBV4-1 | TGCGCCAGCAGCCAAGGTTTAGGGACGAGCAATCAGCCCCAGCATTTT | CASSQGLGTSNQPQHF
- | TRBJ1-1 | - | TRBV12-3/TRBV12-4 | TGTGCCAGCAGTTTCTGGCGCGTCCCTGAAGCTTTCTTT | CASSFWRVPEAFF
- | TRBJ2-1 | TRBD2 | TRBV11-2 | TGTGCCAGCAGCTTAGTGCTAGCGGGAGGGGGCTACAATGAGCAGTTCTTC | CASSLVLAGGGYNEQFF
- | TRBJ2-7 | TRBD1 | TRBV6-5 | TGTGCCAGCAGCTCAGGGGACAGGGCCTACGAGCAGTACTTC | CASSSGDRAYEQYF
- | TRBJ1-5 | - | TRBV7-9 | TGTGCCAGCAGCCCCGGGAAGGGGGTCAATCAGCCCCAGCATTTT | CASSPGKGVNQPQHF
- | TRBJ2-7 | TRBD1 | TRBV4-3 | TGCGCCAGCAGCCAAGATGGACAGGGGGCCTACGAGCAGTACTTC | CASSQDGQGAYEQYF
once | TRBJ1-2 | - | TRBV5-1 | TGCGCCAGCAGCTTAGAGACCGGCTACACCTTC | CASSLETGYTF
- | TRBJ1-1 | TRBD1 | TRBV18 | TGTGCCAGCTCACTGACAGGGGACACTGAAGCTTTCTTT | CASSLTGDTEAFF
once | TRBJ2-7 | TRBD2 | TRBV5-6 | TGTGCCAGCAGCCTCAGCGGGACCCTATTGCCCCGTAGCTCCTACGAGCAGTACTTC | CASSLSGTLLPRSSYEQYF
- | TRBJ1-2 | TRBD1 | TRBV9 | TGTGCCAGTCAGGGGGCGAAGGGTGGCTACACCTTC | CASQGAKGGYTF
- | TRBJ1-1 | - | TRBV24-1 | TGTGCCACCAGTGATGGGGGAGGGAGAACTGAAGCTTTCTTT | CATSDGGGRTEAFF
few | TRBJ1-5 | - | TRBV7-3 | TGTGCCAGCAGCCCATCCGGGGGTTTGCAGCCCCAGCATTTT | CASSPSGGLQPQHF
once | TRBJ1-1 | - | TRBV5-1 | TGCGCCAGCAGCTCCGGGACTGGGAACACTGAAGCTTTCTTT | CASSSGTGNTEAFF
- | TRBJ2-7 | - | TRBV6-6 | TGTGCCAGCATTAAACAGGGTCTAAGCAACGAGCAGTACTTC | CASIKQGLSNEQYF
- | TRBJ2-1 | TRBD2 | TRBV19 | TGTGCCAGTAGTAAGGGGACTAGCGGGATAGGGTGGAATGAGCAGTTCTTC | CASSKGTSGIGWNEQFF
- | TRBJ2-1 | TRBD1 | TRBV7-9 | TGTGCCAGCAGCCCAGTACAGGGGGCGCTTGAAAATGAGCAGTTCTTC | CASSPVQGALENEQFF
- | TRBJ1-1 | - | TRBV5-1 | TGCGCCAGCAGCTTGGCCAAATTTGGGACATCGAACACTGAAGCTTTCTTT | CASSLAKFGTSNTEAFF
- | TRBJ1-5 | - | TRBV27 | TGTGCCAGCAGTTTATCTGCAGGCCCCGGGCCCCAGCATTTT | CASSLSAGPGPQHF
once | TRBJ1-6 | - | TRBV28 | TGTGCCAGCGGCTTACCAGGTTCACCCCTCCACTTT | CASGLPGSPLHF
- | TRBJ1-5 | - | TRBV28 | TGTGCCAGTCTCCGGGAGGGCTCCCAGCCCCAGCATTTT | CASLREGSQPQHF
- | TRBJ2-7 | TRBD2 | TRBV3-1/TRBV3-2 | TGTGCCAGCAGCTCCTCCCCAGCGGGAGGCAACGAGCAGTACTTC | CASSSSPAGGNEQYF
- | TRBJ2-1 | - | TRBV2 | TGTGCCAGCAGCGTGGGCCTTTCCAATGAGCAGTTCTTC | CASSVGLSNEQFF
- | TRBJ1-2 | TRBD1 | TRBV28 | TGTGCCAGCAGTTTTCGGACAGGAGGGGGCTACACCTTC | CASSFRTGGGYTF
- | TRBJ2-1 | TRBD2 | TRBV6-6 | TGTGCCAGCAGTAGCGGGAGTGGCAATGAGCAGTTCTTC | CASSSGSGNEQFF
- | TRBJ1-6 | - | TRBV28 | TGTGCCAGCAGTTTAGGTGCAGGGCAATCACCCCTCCACTTT | CASSLGAGQSPLHF
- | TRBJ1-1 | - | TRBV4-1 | TGCGCCAGCAGCCAAAGATGGCGGTTATCCCTCCCTGAAGCTTTCTTT | CASSQRWRLSLPEAFF
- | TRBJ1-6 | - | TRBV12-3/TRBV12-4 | TGTGCCAGCAGCCGTGAGGGGAGGCCCCTCCACTTT | CASSREGRPLHF
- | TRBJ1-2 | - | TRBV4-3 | TGCGCCAGCAGCCAAAACAGGGTGGGCTATGGCTACACCTTC | CASSQNRVGYGYTF
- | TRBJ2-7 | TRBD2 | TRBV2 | TGTGCCTCTAAGACAAGCGGGGGGTCCTACGAGCAGTACTTC | CASKTSGGSYEQYF
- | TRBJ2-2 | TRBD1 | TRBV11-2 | TGTGCCAGCAGGCCCGGGACAGGGTCTACCGGGGAGCTGTTTTTT | CASRPGTGSTGELFF